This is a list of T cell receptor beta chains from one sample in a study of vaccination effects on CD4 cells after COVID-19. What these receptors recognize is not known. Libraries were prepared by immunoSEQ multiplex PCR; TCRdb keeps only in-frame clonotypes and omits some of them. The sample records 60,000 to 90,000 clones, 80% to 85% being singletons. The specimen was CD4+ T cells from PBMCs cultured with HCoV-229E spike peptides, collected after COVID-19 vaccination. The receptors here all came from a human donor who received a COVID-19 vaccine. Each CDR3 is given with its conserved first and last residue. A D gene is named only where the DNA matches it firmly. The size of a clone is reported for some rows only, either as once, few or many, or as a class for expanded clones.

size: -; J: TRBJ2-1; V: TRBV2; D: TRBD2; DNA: TGTGCCAGCAGTGAGGTAGCGGGGGGCTTTGGGGTGCAGTTCTTC; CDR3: CASSEVAGGFGVQFF
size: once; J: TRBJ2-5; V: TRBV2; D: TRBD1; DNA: TGTGCCAGCGGGGGACAGATACAAGAGACCCAGTACTTC; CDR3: CASGGQIQETQYF
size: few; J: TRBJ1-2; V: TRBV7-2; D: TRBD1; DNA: TGTGCCAGCAGCGGAGGGACAGGGGTACACTATGGCTACACCTTC; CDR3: CASSGGTGVHYGYTF
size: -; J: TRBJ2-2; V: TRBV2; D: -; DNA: TGTGCCAGCAGTGAAGGCTCACAGAACACCGGGGAGCTGTTTTTT; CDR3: CASSEGSQNTGELFF
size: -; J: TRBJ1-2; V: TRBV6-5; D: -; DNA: TGTGCCAGCAGGCCAACCTTCTCACAAAACTATGGCTACACCTTC; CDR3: CASRPTFSQNYGYTF
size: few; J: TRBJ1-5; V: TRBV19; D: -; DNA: TGTGCCGCAGGTCAGCCCCAGCATTTT; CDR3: CAAGQPQHF
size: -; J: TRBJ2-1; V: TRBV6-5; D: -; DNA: TGTGCCAGCAGTCCACAGGGCCCGGACTACAATGAGCAGTTCTTC; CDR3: CASSPQGPDYNEQFF
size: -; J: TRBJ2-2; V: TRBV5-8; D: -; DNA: TGTGCCAGCAGCTTAGAGGGATCGAACACCGGGGAGCTGTTTTTT; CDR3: CASSLEGSNTGELFF
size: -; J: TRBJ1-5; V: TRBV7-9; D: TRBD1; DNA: TGTGCCAGCAGTAACGGGGGACAGAGCAATCAGCCCCAGCATTTT; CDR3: CASSNGGQSNQPQHF
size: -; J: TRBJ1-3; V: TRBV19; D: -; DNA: TGTGCCAGTAGTTTATGGACTCTCTCTGGAAACACCATATATTTT; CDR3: CASSLWTLSGNTIYF
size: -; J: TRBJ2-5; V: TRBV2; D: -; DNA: TGTGCCAGCAGTGGGGGGGCAGGGGAGACCCAGTACTTC; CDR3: CASSGGAGETQYF
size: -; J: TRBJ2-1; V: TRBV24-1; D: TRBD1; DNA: TGTGCCACCAGTGGTCCCAATAGACAGGGGAGCAATGAGCAGTTCTTC; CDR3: CATSGPNRQGSNEQFF
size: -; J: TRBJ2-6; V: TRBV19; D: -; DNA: TGTGCCAGTAGTATAGCTAGTCTGGGCTTACTCTCGGGGGCCAACGTCCTGACTTTC; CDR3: CASSIASLGLLSGANVLTF
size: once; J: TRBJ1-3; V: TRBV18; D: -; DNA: TGTGCCAGCTCACCATCAGGGGCGTCTGGAAACACCATATATTTT; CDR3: CASSPSGASGNTIYF
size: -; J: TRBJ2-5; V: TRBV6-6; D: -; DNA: TGTGCCAGCAGCCCCCGGAGTTCAGCAGAGACCCAGTACTTC; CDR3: CASSPRSSAETQYF
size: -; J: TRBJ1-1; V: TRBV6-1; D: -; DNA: TGTGCCAGCAGTGAAGGCACTGAAGCTTTCTTT; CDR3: CASSEGTEAFF
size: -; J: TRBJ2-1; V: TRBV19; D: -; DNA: TGTGCCAGTAGTATGGTACAGGCAATTACCAATGAGCAGTTCTTC; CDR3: CASSMVQAITNEQFF
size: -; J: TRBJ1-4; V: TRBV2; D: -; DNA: TGTGCCAGCAGTTCGGAGGCCGGGGAAAAACTGTTTTTT; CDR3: CASSSEAGEKLFF
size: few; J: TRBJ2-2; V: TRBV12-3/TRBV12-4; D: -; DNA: TGTGCCAGCAGTTTTTACTCGGGGGAGCTGTTTTTT; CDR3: CASSFYSGELFF
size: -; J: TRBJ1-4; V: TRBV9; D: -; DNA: TGTGCCAGCAGCGTAGCTTTGGGTTCTAATGAAAAACTGTTTTTT; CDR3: CASSVALGSNEKLFF
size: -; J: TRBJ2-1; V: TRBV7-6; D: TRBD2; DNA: TGTGCCAGCAGCTTAACCCAAGGCGGGGGGTACAATGAGCAGTTCTTC; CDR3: CASSLTQGGGYNEQFF
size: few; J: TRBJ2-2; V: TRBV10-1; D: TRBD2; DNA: TGCGCCAGCAGTCGGGGGGCCGGGGAGCTGTTTTTT; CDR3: CASSRGAGELFF
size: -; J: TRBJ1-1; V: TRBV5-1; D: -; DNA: TGCGCCAGCAGCTTTTCTCAAACAGGCTTTGAAGCTTTCTTT; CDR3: CASSFSQTGFEAFF